This entry lists 9 T cell receptor beta chains sequenced from one sample in a study of blood T cell repertoires in COVID-19. Generated by immunoSEQ multiplex PCR, the TCRdb table keeps only in-frame clones and is missing some. The data show 60,000 to 65,000 clones, approximately 81% seen once. Sequencing was done on a sample of peripheral blood. The source is a man aged 60 to 69 with COVID-19, enrolled during active disease.

This chain uses TRBV7-7 with TRBJ2-3; 7 bases match TRBD1. The CDR3 runs to 14 residues. Germline CDR1 SSHAT, CDR2 FNYEAQ (reference sequence). V dropped 5 bases and J dropped 4; count of bases not matched to a gene: 6. The DNA for the CDR3 is TGTGCCAGCAGCCCAGACAGGGTCTCAGATACGCAGTATTTT. It codes for CASSPDRVSDTQYF.

This rearrangement joins TRBV5-4 to TRBJ2-2; tentative D call: TRBD2 (5 bases). V shed 3 bases and J shed 3 bases, with 15 bases lying between them. This CDR3 has 16 residues. Germline CDR1 SGHNT, CDR2 YYREEE (reference sequence). This CDR3 is CASSSVTEGYTGELFF. CDR3 bases: TGTGCCAGCAGCTCCGTAACTGAGGGATACACCGGGGAGCTGTTTTTT.

V and J are TRBV18 and TRBJ1-5; 8 positions match TRBD1. Germline values: CDR1 KGHSH, CDR2 LQKENI. V trimming: 1 base; J trimming: 3 bases; junction bases outside the gene matches: 5. The CDR3 has 16 residues. DNA of the CDR3: TGTGCCAGCTCACCACAACCGGGACAGGTCAATCAGCCCCAGCATTTT. Translated: CASSPQPGQVNQPQHF. The whole variable domain, remainder taken from reference TRBV18 and TRBJ1-5, is NAGVMQNPRHLVRRRGQEARLRCSPMKGHSHVYWYRQLPEEGLKFMVYLQKENIIDESGMPKERFSAEFPKEGPSILRIQQVVRGDSAAYFCASSPQPGQVNQPQHFGDGTRLSIL.

This clone was recorded only once. The chain couples TRBV5-4 to TRBJ1-6; no definite D call. The V gene's germline CDR1 is SGHNT and CDR2 YYREEE (reference sequence). There are 15 residues in the CDR3. Between the trimmed V and J ends, which lost 3 bases and 8 bases, there was a span of 15 bases. The CDR3 DNA follows: TGTGCCAGCAGCTCTAGGGTAGGAGGAGATTCACCCCTCCACTTT. It translates to CASSSRVGGDSPLHF.

This clone was counted once. The gene calls are TRBV2 and TRBJ1-2, with 8 bases matching TRBD1. The CDR3 has 15 amino acids. The J segment lost 4 bases and the V segment lost 6 bases, leaving 10 bases of the junction unmatched. Germline CDR1 SNHLY, CDR2 FYNNEI. CDR3 amino acids: CASSPGTGEGYGYTF. The CDR3 DNA reads as TGTGCCAGCAGCCCCGGGACAGGTGAGGGCTATGGCTACACCTTC.

Comment on this clone: A read error may produce the germline difference seen at one junction end. V gene TRBV3-1 (or the pseudogene TRBV3-2) combines with J gene TRBJ2-1; TRBD2 matches 16 bases. From germline, CDR1 is LGHDT and CDR2 YNNKEL (reference sequence). The CDR3 totals 14 residues. CDR3 protein: CASSQTGTSGRGVF. The CDR3 coding sequence is TGTGCCAGCAGCCAAACCGGGACTAGCGGGAGGGGGGTCTTC.

Only one count was recorded for this clone. The chain combines TRBV5-1 with TRBJ2-1; maybe TRBD2 (6 bases). Trimming removed 5 bases at V and 0 bases at J, with 12 bases between. This CDR3 region has 15 residues. Germline assignment: CDR1 SGHRS and CDR2 YFSETQ. The CDR3, as DNA: TGCGCCAGCAGGGAGGACTACAGCTCCTACAATGAGCAGTTCTTC. Residues: CASREDYSSYNEQFF.

This clone was found once. This chain uses TRBV6-5 with TRBJ1-5; 7 bases agree with TRBD1. The V segment lost 8 bases and the J segment 1 base; nucleotides outside the gene matches: 8. CDR3 length: 15 amino acids. CDR1 and CDR2 (germline): MNHEY, SVGAGI. The CDR3 region has the DNA TGTGCCAGCTCCATGGGACAGCCAAGCAATCAGCCCCAGCATTTT. Its translation is CASSMGQPSNQPQHF.

This clone was picked up a small number of times. The rearrangement uses TRBV18 and TRBJ2-4; 8 bases agree with TRBD1. Losses at the gene ends were 1 base for V and 6 bases for J; bases not matched to a gene: 11. The CDR3 is 17 residues long. Germline V gives CDR1 KGHSH, CDR2 LQKENI. The CDR3, as DNA: TGTGCCAGCTCACCACAGCCTCAGGGGGCGAGAGGAAACATTCAGTACTTC. It is translated as CASSPQPQGARGNIQYF.